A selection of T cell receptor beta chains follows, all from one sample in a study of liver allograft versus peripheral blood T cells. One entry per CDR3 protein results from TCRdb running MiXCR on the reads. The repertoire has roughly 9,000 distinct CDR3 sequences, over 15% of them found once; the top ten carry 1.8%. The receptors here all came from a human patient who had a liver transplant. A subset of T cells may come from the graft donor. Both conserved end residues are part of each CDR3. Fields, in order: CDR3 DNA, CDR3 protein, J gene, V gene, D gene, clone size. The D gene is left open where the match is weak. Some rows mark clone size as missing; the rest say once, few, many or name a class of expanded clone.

TGTGCCAGTAGTTCAGGGGGCGCGCCCTATGGCTACACCTTC	CASSSGGAPYGYTF	TRBJ1-2	TRBV19	TRBD1	medium-sized
TGTGCCAGCATCGGGTCCCCTGGTTCACCCCTCCACTTT	CASIGSPGSPLHF	TRBJ1-6	TRBV12-3/TRBV12-4	.	medium-sized
TGTGCCACCAGCACCCCGGGGAGGCCAGGGGAAGGCTACACCTTC	CATSTPGRPGEGYTF	TRBJ1-2	TRBV15	.	medium-sized
TGCAGTGCCTTGGAGGGCTATGGCTACACCTTC	CSALEGYGYTF	TRBJ1-2	TRBV20-1	.	.
TGTGCTAGTGGTTTGGTGGTTAGCGGGGGGGCATCTAACTATGGCTACACCTTC	CASGLVVSGGASNYGYTF	TRBJ1-2	TRBV12-5	.	few
TGTGCCAGCAGTTTACCTAATGAAAAACTGTTTTTT	CASSLPNEKLFF	TRBJ1-4	TRBV12-3/TRBV12-4	.	.
TGCGCCAGCAGTGATCCCGGACAGGGTATTGGCTACACCTTC	CASSDPGQGIGYTF	TRBJ1-2	TRBV10-2	TRBD1	medium-sized
TGTGCCAGCAGCCCCGGGGGACAAGACAATGAGCAGTTCTTC	CASSPGGQDNEQFF	TRBJ2-1	TRBV9	.	medium-sized
TGTGCCAGCAGCGTCGCGCAGGGGGCGACTAATGAAAAACTGTTTTTT	CASSVAQGATNEKLFF	TRBJ1-4	TRBV9	TRBD1	.
TGTGCCACCAGCAGAGATAGGGCAGGACCGGTATCACCCCTCCACTTT	CATSRDRAGPVSPLHF	TRBJ1-6	TRBV15	.	once
TGTGCCAGTAGTAAAACCGGGACAGTTTATGGCTACACCTTC	CASSKTGTVYGYTF	TRBJ1-2	TRBV19	TRBD1	medium-sized
TGTGCCAGCAGTTACTCAAGACAGGGAAATGGTTCACCCCTCCACTTT	CASSYSRQGNGSPLHF	TRBJ1-6	TRBV6-5	TRBD1	medium-sized
TGTGCCAGCAGCCCCGACTATGGCTACACCTTC	CASSPDYGYTF	TRBJ1-2	TRBV11-2	.	.
TGTGCCAGCATTGGGCGGGTTTGGGGTTACACTGAAGCTTTCTTT	CASIGRVWGYTEAFF	TRBJ1-1	TRBV6-5	.	few
TGCAGCGTTGTCTATCCGGCTTCTGAGCAGTTCTTC	CSVVYPASEQFF	TRBJ2-1	TRBV29-1	.	medium-sized
TGCAGTGCCGAACAGGGGGGGCCCTACGAGCAGTACTTC	CSAEQGGPYEQYF	TRBJ2-7	TRBV20-1	.	.
TGTGCCAGCAGTCGGGGGAACACTGAAGCTTTCTTT	CASSRGNTEAFF	TRBJ1-1	TRBV7-9	.	.
TGTGCCAGCAGTTTCGCGGGGTTCGATGGCTACACCTTC	CASSFAGFDGYTF	TRBJ1-2	TRBV12-3/TRBV12-4	.	medium-sized
TGTGCCAGCAGTACGGGACTCTATGGCTACACCTTC	CASSTGLYGYTF	TRBJ1-2	TRBV5-6	.	medium-sized
TGTGCCAGCAGCGGGGGACAAAGCTCCTATAATTCACCCCTCCACTTT	CASSGGQSSYNSPLHF	TRBJ1-6	TRBV5-5	.	.
TGTGCCAGCAGGAACAGGGAAACCGGGGCGGCTTTCTTT	CASRNRETGAAFF	TRBJ1-1	TRBV6-1	.	many
TGTGCCAGTCGAAGGACATCTAGCTCCTACGAGCAGTACTTC	CASRRTSSSYEQYF	TRBJ2-7	TRBV19	.	few
TGTGCCAGCAGTTCGGCAGCCAATTCACCCCTCCACTTT	CASSSAANSPLHF	TRBJ1-6	TRBV3-1	.	once
TGTGCCAGCAAGGACTTATCAAGGGCCTACGAGCAGTACTTC	CASKDLSRAYEQYF	TRBJ2-7	TRBV9	.	many
TGTGCCAGCAGTCCCGGGACAAGGGGCTACGAGCAGTACTTC	CASSPGTRGYEQYF	TRBJ2-7	TRBV12-3/TRBV12-4	.	many
TGCAGTGCTAGAGATCGAATGGGACGGGGGAAGGCTTTCTTT	CSARDRMGRGKAFF	TRBJ1-1	TRBV20-1	.	medium-sized
TGTGCCAGCAGCCAAGATGGAGGGGCCTACGAGCAGTACTTC	CASSQDGGAYEQYF	TRBJ2-7	TRBV3-1	.	.
TGTGCCAGCAGTGGGATGGGGGACGGGACTGAAGCTTTCTTT	CASSGMGDGTEAFF	TRBJ1-1	TRBV6-1	.	medium-sized
TGCAGTGCTAGATTGGGTCCTGGCTACACCTTC	CSARLGPGYTF	TRBJ1-2	TRBV20-1	.	.
TGTGCCAGTAGTATTGGTCCCCACACTGAAGCTTTCTTT	CASSIGPHTEAFF	TRBJ1-1	TRBV19	.	medium-sized
TGCAGTGCTACCCCGTTAGAAGAGACCCAGTACTTC	CSATPLEETQYF	TRBJ2-5	TRBV20-1	.	.
TGCAGTGCCGTTGACAGGGGTAATGAAAAACTGTTTTTT	CSAVDRGNEKLFF	TRBJ1-4	TRBV20-1	TRBD1	medium-sized
TGTGCCAGCAACGTCAGGGAGGGTACTGAAGCTTTCTTT	CASNVREGTEAFF	TRBJ1-1	TRBV9	.	medium-sized
TGTGCCAGCAGCTTACAGGGGCTAGCTTTTGGGGCTGAAGCTTTCTTT	CASSLQGLAFGAEAFF	TRBJ1-1	TRBV7-9	.	few
TGTGCCAGCAGTTTATACGGGACGAAAAGCTATGGCTACACCTTC	CASSLYGTKSYGYTF	TRBJ1-2	TRBV12-3/TRBV12-4	.	many
TGTGCCATCAGTGAGTCGAAAGGGGGACAGGGTAACGAGCAGTACTTC	CAISESKGGQGNEQYF	TRBJ2-7	TRBV10-3	TRBD1	few
TGTGCCAGCAGATCCTACCCTTGGAGAGTTGAGCCCCAGCATTTT	CASRSYPWRVEPQHF	TRBJ1-5	TRBV6-2/TRBV6-3	.	many
TGTGCCAGCAGCTCTTGGCGGGGGGGACCCTACGAGCAGTACTTC	CASSSWRGGPYEQYF	TRBJ2-7	TRBV7-2	TRBD2	.
TGTGCCAGCTCACCGGACCGCGGGGAGCTGTTTTTT	CASSPDRGELFF	TRBJ2-2	TRBV18	.	medium-sized
TGCAGTGCCTCGCAGACCTATAGCAATCAGCCCCAGCATTTT	CSASQTYSNQPQHF	TRBJ1-5	TRBV20-1	.	few
TGTGCCAGCTCACCGCGAATATGGGGGGGCAGAACTGAAGCTTTCTTT	CASSPRIWGGRTEAFF	TRBJ1-1	TRBV18	.	medium-sized
TGTGCCAGCAGTTACTCAAGGCGGAGGGAAAAACTGTTTTTT	CASSYSRRREKLFF	TRBJ1-4	TRBV6-5	.	.
TGTGCCAGCAGCCGACTACAGGGGAACACTGAAGCTTTCTTT	CASSRLQGNTEAFF	TRBJ1-1	TRBV5-4	.	many
TGTGCCAGCAGTCGAAGGGACTATGGCTACACCTTC	CASSRRDYGYTF	TRBJ1-2	TRBV6-5	.	medium-sized
TGTGCCAATAGTATAGATGGGAGAGATACGCAGTATTTT	CANSIDGRDTQYF	TRBJ2-3	TRBV19	.	.
TGTGCCAGCAGCTTGGCCGGACAGGCCTATGGCTACACCTTC	CASSLAGQAYGYTF	TRBJ1-2	TRBV5-4	TRBD1	many
TGTGCCAGCAGCCCACGACAGGGGACTGAAGCTTTCTTT	CASSPRQGTEAFF	TRBJ1-1	TRBV7-9	TRBD1	medium-sized
TGTGCCAGCAGTTTCGGTTGGGACGAGCAGTACTTC	CASSFGWDEQYF	TRBJ2-7	TRBV12-3/TRBV12-4	.	.
TGTGCCAGCAGCTCATACTACGAGCAGTACTTC	CASSSYYEQYF	TRBJ2-7	TRBV5-6	.	many
TGTGCCAGGCAGGGGACGGCAACTAATGAAAAACTGTTTTTT	CARQGTATNEKLFF	TRBJ1-4	TRBV2	.	.
TGTGCCTGGAGGTGGGCCCAAGGGGCGGAGCTGTTTTTT	CAWRWAQGAELFF	TRBJ2-2	TRBV30	.	few
TGTGCCAGTAGTCCCAGCAGGATCACTGAAGCTTTCTTT	CASSPSRITEAFF	TRBJ1-1	TRBV19	.	medium-sized
TGTGCCAGCAGCTTAGATCGTCGGGCGCAGTACTTC	CASSLDRRAQYF	TRBJ2-7	TRBV11-2	.	.
TGTGCCAGTAGTCGGAACAATCAGCCCCAGCATTTT	CASSRNNQPQHF	TRBJ1-5	TRBV19	.	many
TGTGCCAGCAGCTTCCCGGGCCCCAACACTGAAGCTTTCTTT	CASSFPGPNTEAFF	TRBJ1-1	TRBV5-4	.	few
TGTGCCAGCAGCTTGCGGGAAAATCAGCCCCAGCATTTT	CASSLRENQPQHF	TRBJ1-5	TRBV7-2	.	medium-sized
TGTGCCAGCAGTTACAAGGGTTATAGCAATCAGCCCCAGCATTTT	CASSYKGYSNQPQHF	TRBJ1-5	TRBV6-6	.	medium-sized
TGTGCCAGCAGCTACAGGGGGCCATATGAGCAGTTCTTC	CASSYRGPYEQFF	TRBJ2-1	TRBV5-4	TRBD1	.